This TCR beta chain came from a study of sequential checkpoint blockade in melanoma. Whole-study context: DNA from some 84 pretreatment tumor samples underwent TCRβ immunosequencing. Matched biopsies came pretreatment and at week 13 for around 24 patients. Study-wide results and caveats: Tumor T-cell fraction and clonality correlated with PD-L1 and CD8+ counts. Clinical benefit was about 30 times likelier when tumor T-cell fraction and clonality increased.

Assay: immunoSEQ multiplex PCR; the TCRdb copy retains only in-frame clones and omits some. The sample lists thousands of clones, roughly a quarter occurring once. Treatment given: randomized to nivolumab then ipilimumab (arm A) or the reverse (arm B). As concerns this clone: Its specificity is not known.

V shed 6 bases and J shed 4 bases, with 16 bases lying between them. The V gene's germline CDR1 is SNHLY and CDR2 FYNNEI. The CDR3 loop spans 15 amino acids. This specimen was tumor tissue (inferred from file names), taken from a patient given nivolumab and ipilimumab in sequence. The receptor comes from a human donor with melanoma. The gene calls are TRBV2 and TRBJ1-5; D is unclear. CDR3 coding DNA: TGTGCCAGCAGACGGGGTCCCAATCGAAATCAGCCCCAGCATTTT. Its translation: CASRRGPNRNQPQHF.